The clone carrying this TCR beta chain was counted at least ten times. Its specificity is not known. With iRepertoire HTBI primers and Arm-PCR of CDR3 regions, TCR beta libraries were built. MiXCR, run by TCRdb on the multiplex PCR reads, gives a single entry per CDR3 protein. The data contain about 320,000 distinct CDR3 sequences, about a sixth of them singletons. These data come from a study of regulatory T cells in long-lasting Graves disease. Study observations and caveats: TRBV28, TRBJ1-2 and TRBJ2-5 were favored in persistent disease.

From germline, CDR1 is KGHDR and CDR2 SFDVKD. CDR3 length: 12 amino acids. Trimming stripped 9 bases from V and 4 bases from J, with 11 bases between. As for time point: newly diagnosed GD, antithyroid drugs for less than 3 months. The TCR library used RNA extracted from PBMCs. Guidelines of the American Thyroid Association were used to diagnose Graves' disease. Patients came through an endocrinology department, and that department was in Xi'an, China. Roughly 8.6 milliliters of peripheral blood were drawn into EDTA tubes. The sequencing here drew on peripheral blood mononuclear cells (PBMCs), taken at new diagnosis, from a patient treated with antithyroid drugs. The rearrangement joins TRBV24-1 to TRBJ1-2, with D perhaps matching TRBD1 (6 bases). The source is a female donor with Graves disease. CDR3 in amino acids: CATGAGAYGYTF. The CDR3 coding sequence is TGTGCCACCGGAGCAGGGGCCTATGGCTACACCTTC.